A single sample is the source of the 14 T cell receptor beta chains below, sequenced in a study of T cells after yellow fever vaccination. MiXCR, applied by TCRdb to the 5' RACE reads, yields one record per CDR3 protein. The sample yields about 160,000 distinct CDR3 sequences, around 9.7% seen once. This material consisted of CD8+ T cells sorted from PBMCs, taken 45 days after the yellow fever booster vaccination. The source is a young man who received the YFV17D yellow fever vaccine.

Worth noting for this clonotype: Germline is not matched at one junction end, which may reflect a read error. The rearrangement joins TRBV5-6 to TRBJ2-2; D perhaps matches TRBD1 (6 bases). CDR1 SGHDT and CDR2 YYEEEE come from the germline V gene. CDR3 length: 15 residues. The CDR3 spells CASSLGAVTTGELFF. The CDR3 DNA sequence: TGTGCCAGCAGTTTGGGGGCGGTAACCACCGGGGAGCTGTTTTTT.

The chain has TRBV4-3 and TRBJ2-3, with D possibly TRBD2 on 7 matching bases. Germline CDR1 and CDR2: LGHNA and YSLEER. V lost 0 bases and J lost 2, with 15 bases in between. The CDR3 spans 17 residues. CDR3 nucleotides: TGCGCCAGCAGCCAAGATGGGGCGGGGGCCCCCACAGATACGCAGTATTTT. Translation gives CASSQDGAGAPTDTQYF.

This clonotype turned up a few times. The V and J genes are TRBV29-1 and TRBJ1-1; 9 positions match TRBD1. Trimming took 4 bases from V and 3 from J; bases not matched to a gene: 3. There are 13 residues in the CDR3. Germline CDR1 reads SQVTM; CDR2 reads ANQGSEA. The CDR3 coding sequence is TGCAGCGTTGTGGGACAGGGACACACTGAAGCTTTCTTT. Protein: CSVVGQGHTEAFF. Looking up the rest from reference TRBV29-1 and TRBJ1-1 gives the full variable domain: SAVISQKPSRDICQRGTSLTIQCQVDSQVTMMFWYRQQPGQSLTLIATANQGSEATYESGFVIDKFPISRPNLTFSTLTVSNMSPEDSSIYLCSVVGQGHTEAFFGQGTRLTVV.

This clonotype was seen at least ten times. This chain joins TRBV20-1 and TRBJ2-7; 8 positions match TRBD2. The CDR3 runs to 13 residues. V lost 3 bases to trimming and J lost 5 bases; unmatched junction nucleotides: 6. From germline, CDR1 is DFQATT and CDR2 SNEGSKA (reference sequence). This chain's CDR3 is CSASTGTRDEQYF. CDR3 DNA sequence: TGCAGTGCTAGTACGGGGACTAGAGACGAGCAGTACTTC.

This clonotype has just a few counts. This rearrangement joins TRBV5-5 to TRBJ2-4; TRBD2 is a possible D gene (6 bases). This CDR3 region has 16 residues. The V end was cut by 6 bases, the J end by 0 bases, with 16 bases between. CDR1 SGHKS and CDR2 YYEKEE come from the germline V gene (reference sequence). CDR3: CASNTAGSLAKNIQYF. CDR3 DNA sequence: TGTGCCAGCAACACAGCGGGTTCACTAGCCAAAAACATTCAGTACTTC.

This clonotype was recorded a few times. The chain joins TRBV9 to TRBJ2-2; D may correspond to TRBD1 or TRBD2 (5 bases each). The germline V gene has CDR1 SGDLS and CDR2 YYNGEE. Trimming stripped 0 bases from V and 3 bases from J, with 15 bases between. There are 17 residues in the CDR3. In nucleotides, the CDR3 is TGTGCCAGCAGCGTAGCAGTCGCCGAGGGGCACACCGGGGAGCTGTTTTTT. Translation gives CASSVAVAEGHTGELFF.

V and J are TRBV6-2 or TRBV6-3 and TRBJ2-3, with 7 bases that match TRBD2. Germline values: CDR1 MNHEY, CDR2 SVGEGT. With V trimmed by 7 bases and J by 0 bases, 7 bases remained unmatched. The CDR3 length is 15 residues. This chain's CDR3 is CASTKRDYSTDTQYF. The CDR3 DNA reads TGTGCCAGCACCAAAAGGGACTATAGCACAGATACGCAGTATTTT.

The V gene is TRBV7-9, the J gene TRBJ2-1; D ambiguous. Germline V gives CDR1 SEHNR, CDR2 FQNEAQ (reference sequence). The CDR3 has 12 residues. The V end was cut by 5 bases, the J end by 7 bases, with 9 bases between. The CDR3 sequence: CASSPSINEQFF. CDR3 nucleotide sequence: TGTGCCAGCAGCCCCTCCATAAATGAGCAGTTCTTC.

This clonotype was picked up a small number of times. This chain links TRBV15 with TRBJ1-1; D uncertain. Germline V gives CDR1 LNHNV, CDR2 YYDKDF (reference sequence). This CDR3 has 14 residues. Trimming left V 7 bases short and J 5 bases short, with 17 bases between. The CDR3 sequence: CATTYESGGTEAFF. The CDR3 DNA reads TGTGCCACCACCTACGAATCGGGTGGGACTGAAGCTTTCTTT.

This clonotype was counted many times. The chain couples TRBV11-2 to TRBJ2-4; tentative D call: TRBD2 (5 bases). The germline V and J ends were trimmed by 5 bases and 9 bases, with 29 bases remaining between them. This CDR3 comprises 18 residues. Germline loops: CDR1 SGHAT, CDR2 FQNNGV. CDR3 residues: CASSRIRRRAWEGGIQYF. CDR3 nucleotide sequence: TGTGCCAGCAGCCGCATCCGTCGGCGGGCCTGGGAAGGTGGCATTCAGTACTTC.

This chain uses TRBV12-3 or TRBV12-4 with TRBJ1-1; tentatively, D is TRBD1 (6 bases). The V gene lost 4 bases and the J gene lost 2 bases, with 11 bases spanning the gap. The CDR3 length is 14 residues. The CDR3 loop reads CASSSGTRNTEAFF. In DNA, the CDR3 is TGTGCCAGCAGTTCAGGGACACGTAACACTGAAGCTTTCTTT.

The rearrangement uses TRBV5-4 and TRBJ2-7; 7 positions agree with TRBD1. Germline V lookup: CDR1 SGHNT, CDR2 YYREEE (reference sequence). With V trimmed by 2 bases and J by 2 bases, 4 bases remained unmatched. This CDR3 comprises 14 residues. CDR3 DNA: TGTGCCAGCAGCTTCCGGGACAGCACCTACGAGCAGTACTTC. Protein sequence: CASSFRDSTYEQYF.

The chain is built from TRBV19 and TRBJ2-2; D unresolved. Per germline, CDR1 LNHDA and CDR2 SQIVND (reference sequence). V was cut by 3 bases and J by 7 bases, with 15 bases left in between. The CDR3 is made up of 15 amino acids. DNA of the CDR3: TGTGCCAGTAGTATCTTGGCAACTGGCTACGGGGAGCTGTTTTTT. Translating gives CASSILATGYGELFF.

The chain uses TRBV13 and TRBJ2-7; 7 bases align to TRBD2. This CDR3 is 12 amino acids long. Trimming cost V 5 bases and J 8 bases; bases outside gene matches: 6. In germline, CDR1 is PRHDT, CDR2 FYEKMQ (reference sequence). This CDR3 is CASSGRGVKQYV. The CDR3 region has the DNA TGTGCCAGCAGCGGCCGGGGGGTAAAGCAGTACGTC.